One sample yielded the 7 T cell receptor beta chains listed below, sequenced in a study of CD8 T cells in Susac syndrome. RNA amounts of roughly 0.45 to 1 ug underwent reverse transcription with random hexamers. TCRdb reprocessed the immunoSEQ multiplex PCR reads via MiXCR and lists one record per CDR3 protein. The table shows some 190,000 distinct CDR3 sequences, with approximately 94% occurring only once. The sequencing input was CD4+ T cells from PBMCs. These TCRs come from a human donor in good health.

The V gene is TRBV6-2 or TRBV6-3, the J gene TRBJ1-1, with no clear D. The CDR3 extends over 14 amino acids. The germline gives CDR1 MNHEY, CDR2 SVGEGT. The V gene lost 2 bases and the J gene lost 4 bases, with 11 bases spanning the gap. CDR3 amino acids: CASSYEGLGTEAFF. The CDR3 bases are TGTGCCAGCAGTTACGAGGGCCTGGGCACTGAAGCTTTCTTT.

The chain uses TRBV6-2 or TRBV6-3 and TRBJ2-7, with D possibly being TRBD2 (5 bases). This CDR3 contains 14 residues. CDR1 MNHEY and CDR2 SVGEGT come from the germline V gene. With 6 bases removed from V and 0 bases from J, the gap between germline ends came to 12 bases. In DNA form, the CDR3 reads TGTGCCAGCAGCTACGGGAAAACCTCCTACGAGCAGTACGTC. Protein product: CASSYGKTSYEQYV.

The V gene is TRBV9, the J gene TRBJ1-3; possible D gene TRBD1, 5 bases. Germline values: CDR1 SGDLS, CDR2 YYNGEE. The CDR3 spans 16 residues. V was trimmed by 0 bases and J by 0 bases, leaving 10 bases between them. Written as DNA, the CDR3 is TGTGCCAGCAGCGTAGTAGGGGCCCCCTCTGGAAACACCATATATTTT. Translating it yields CASSVVGAPSGNTIYF. Full variable domain (outside the CDR3, taken from reference TRBV9 and TRBJ1-3): DSGVTQTPKHLITATGQRVTLRCSPRSGDLSVYWYQQSLDQGLQFLIQYYNGEERAKGNILERFSAQQFPDLHSELNLSSLELGDSALYFCASSVVGAPSGNTIYFGEGSWLTVV.

The chain couples TRBV7-9 to TRBJ1-6; no definite D call. CDR1 SEHNR and CDR2 FQNEAQ come from the germline V gene (reference sequence). The CDR3 consists of 14 residues. V was trimmed by 4 bases and J by 14 bases, leaving 18 bases between them. The CDR3 sequence: CASSSGTQVFSLHF. The CDR3 region has the DNA TGTGCCAGCAGCTCGGGCACCCAGGTTTTTTCCCTCCACTTT. The whole variable domain, filled in from reference TRBV7-9 and TRBJ1-6, reads DTGVSQNPRHKITKRGQNVTFRCDPISEHNRLYWYRQTLGQGPEFLTYFQNEAQLEKSRLLSDRFSAERPKGSFSTLEIQRTEQGDSAMYLCASSSGTQVFSLHFGNGTRLTVT.

The chain has TRBV6-6 and TRBJ2-3; weak D call: TRBD1 (5 bases). Trimming removed 2 bases at V and 6 bases at J, with 9 bases between. The CDR3 is 13 residues long. The germline V gene has CDR1 MNHNY and CDR2 SVGAGI (reference sequence). In nucleotides, the CDR3 is TGTGCCAGCAGTTACGGCGCAGGGGATACGCAGTATTTT. Encoded protein: CASSYGAGDTQYF.

A few counts support this clonotype. The chain has TRBV27 and TRBJ1-5; 7 bases match TRBD1. The CDR3 runs to 15 residues. V lost 5 bases to trimming and J lost 3 bases; unmatched junction nucleotides: 7. The germline V gene has CDR1 MNHEY and CDR2 SMNVEV (reference sequence). The CDR3 DNA is TGTGCCAGCAGTCCGGGGACAGACCTCAATCAGCCCCAGCATTTT. Its translation: CASSPGTDLNQPQHF.

The gene calls are TRBV7-8 and TRBJ2-3; D perhaps matches TRBD2 (7 bases). The ends were cut back, 0 bases at V and 7 bases at J, with 14 bases in the middle. The CDR3 spans 15 residues. Germline values: CDR1 SGHVS, CDR2 FQNEAQ. The chain's CDR3 is CASSLAGGQWNTQYF. CDR3 coding DNA: TGTGCCAGCAGCTTAGCGGGGGGGCAGTGGAATACGCAGTATTTT.